This T cell receptor beta chain appears in the sequencing data of a study of Ad26.COV2.S vaccination and SARS-CoV-2 variants. Clones were sequenced by immunoSEQ multiplex PCR, and TCRdb holds only the in-frame ones, with some missing. The top ten clones hold about 1.5% of a sample with about half a million clones, roughly nine tenths of them seen once. Turning to this clone: Its matching antigen is unknown.

Study results and caveats: With respect to non-spike TCR breadth, vaccine and placebo recipients were similar.

The treatment here: about 20 received Ad26.COV2.S at low or high dose, single or two shots; 5 received placebo; per-sample allocation not given. Material that was analyzed had been drawn on day 63 after the first vaccine or placebo injection. Specimen: peripheral blood, collected in a trial of Ad26.COV2.S vaccine versus placebo. This receptor was obtained from a person aged 18 to 65 who received the Ad26.COV2.S COVID-19 vaccine or a placebo.

CDR3: CASSLGGSGSYGYTF. CDR3 nucleotides: TGTGCCAGCAGCTTAGGGGGTAGTGGAAGCTATGGCTACACCTTC. The V and J genes are TRBV7-2 and TRBJ1-2; D is unclear. The CDR3 has 15 amino acids. Germline V CDR1 and CDR2: SGHTA, FQGNSA. Trimming removed 1 base from V and 4 bases from J, with 13 bases in between.